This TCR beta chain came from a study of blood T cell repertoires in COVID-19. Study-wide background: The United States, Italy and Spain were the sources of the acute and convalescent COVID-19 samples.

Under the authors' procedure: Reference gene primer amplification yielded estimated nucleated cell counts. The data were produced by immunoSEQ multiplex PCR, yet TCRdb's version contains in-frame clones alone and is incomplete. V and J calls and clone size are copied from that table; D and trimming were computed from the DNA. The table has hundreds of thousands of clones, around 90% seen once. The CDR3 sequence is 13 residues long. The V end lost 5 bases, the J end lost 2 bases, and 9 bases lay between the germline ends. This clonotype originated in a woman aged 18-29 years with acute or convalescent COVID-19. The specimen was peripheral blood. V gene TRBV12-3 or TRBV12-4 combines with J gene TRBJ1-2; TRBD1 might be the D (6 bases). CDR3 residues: CASSQTGNYGYTF. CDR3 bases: TGTGCCAGCAGTCAAACAGGGAACTATGGCTACACCTTC.